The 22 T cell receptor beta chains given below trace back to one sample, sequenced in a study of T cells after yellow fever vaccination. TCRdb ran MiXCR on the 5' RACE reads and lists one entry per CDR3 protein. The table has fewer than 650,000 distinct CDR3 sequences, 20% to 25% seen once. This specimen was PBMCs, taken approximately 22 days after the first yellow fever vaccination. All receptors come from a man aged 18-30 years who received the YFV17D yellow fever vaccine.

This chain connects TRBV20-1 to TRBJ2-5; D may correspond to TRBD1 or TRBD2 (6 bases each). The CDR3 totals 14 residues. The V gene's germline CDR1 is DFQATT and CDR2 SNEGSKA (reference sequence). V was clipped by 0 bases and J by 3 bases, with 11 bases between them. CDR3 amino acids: CSARDIGGEETQYF. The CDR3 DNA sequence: TGCAGTGCTAGAGATATCGGGGGCGAAGAGACCCAGTACTTC.

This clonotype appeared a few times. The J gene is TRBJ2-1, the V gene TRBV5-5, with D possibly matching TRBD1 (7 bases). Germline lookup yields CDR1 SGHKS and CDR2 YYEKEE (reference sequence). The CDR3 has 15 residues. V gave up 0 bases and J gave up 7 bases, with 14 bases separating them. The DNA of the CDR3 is TGTGCCAGCAGCTTGGGGAGGGGGCGCTCAAATGAGCAGTTCTTC. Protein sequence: CASSLGRGRSNEQFF.

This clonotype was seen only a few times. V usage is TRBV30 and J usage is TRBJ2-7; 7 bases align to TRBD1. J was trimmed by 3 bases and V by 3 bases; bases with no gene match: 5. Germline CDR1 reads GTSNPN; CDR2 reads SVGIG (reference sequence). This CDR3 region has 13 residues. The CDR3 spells CAWRGDSYYEQYF. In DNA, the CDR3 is TGTGCCTGGAGGGGGGACAGTTACTACGAGCAGTACTTC.

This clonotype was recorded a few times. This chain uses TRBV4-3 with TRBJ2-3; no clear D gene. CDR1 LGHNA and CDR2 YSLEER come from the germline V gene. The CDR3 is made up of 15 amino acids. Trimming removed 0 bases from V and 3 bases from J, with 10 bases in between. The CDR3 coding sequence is TGCGCCAGCAGCCAAGACGGCGAAGGGACAGATACGCAGTATTTT. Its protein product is CASSQDGEGTDTQYF.

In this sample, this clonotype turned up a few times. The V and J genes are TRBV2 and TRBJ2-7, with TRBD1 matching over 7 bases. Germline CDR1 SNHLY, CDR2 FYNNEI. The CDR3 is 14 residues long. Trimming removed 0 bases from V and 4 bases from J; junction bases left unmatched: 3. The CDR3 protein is CASSEAIRGYEQYV. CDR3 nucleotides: TGTGCCAGCAGTGAAGCGATCAGGGGGTACGAGCAGTACGTC.

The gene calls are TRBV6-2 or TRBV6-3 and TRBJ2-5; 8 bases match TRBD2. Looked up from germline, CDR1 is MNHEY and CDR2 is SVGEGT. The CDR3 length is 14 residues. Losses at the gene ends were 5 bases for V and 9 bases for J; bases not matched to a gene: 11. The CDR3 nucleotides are TGTGCCAGCAGTCCGGGACTAGGGGGGCTCGCCCAGTACTTC. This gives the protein CASSPGLGGLAQYF.

The CDR3: CASTRAGRGGEQFF. The CDR3 DNA reads as TGTGCCAGCACTCGCGCCGGGCGGGGTGGTGAGCAGTTCTTC. V and J are TRBV25-1 and TRBJ2-1; TRBD2 might be the D (6 bases). V lost 7 bases to trimming and J lost 9 bases, with 19 bases between them. The germline CDR1 and CDR2 sequences are MGHDK and SYGVNS. The CDR3 totals 14 residues.

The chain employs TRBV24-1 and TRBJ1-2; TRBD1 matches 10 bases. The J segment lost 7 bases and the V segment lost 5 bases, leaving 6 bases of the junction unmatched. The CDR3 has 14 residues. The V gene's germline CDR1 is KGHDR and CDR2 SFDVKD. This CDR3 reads CATSAGQGSGGYTF. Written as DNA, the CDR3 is TGTGCCACCAGTGCGGGACAGGGGAGTGGTGGCTACACCTTC.

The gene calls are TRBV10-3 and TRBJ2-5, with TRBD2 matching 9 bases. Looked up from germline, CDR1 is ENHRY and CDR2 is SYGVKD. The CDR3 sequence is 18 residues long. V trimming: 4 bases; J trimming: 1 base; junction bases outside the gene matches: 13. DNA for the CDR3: TGTGCCATCAGTGGGGCGCGGGGTAGCGGGGGTACCCAAGAGACCCAGTACTTC. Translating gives CAISGARGSGGTQETQYF.

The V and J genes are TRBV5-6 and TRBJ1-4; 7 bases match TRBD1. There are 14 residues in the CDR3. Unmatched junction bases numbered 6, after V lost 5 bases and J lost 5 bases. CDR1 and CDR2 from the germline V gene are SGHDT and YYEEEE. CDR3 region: CASSPPGGNEKLFF. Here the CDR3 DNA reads TGTGCCAGCAGTCCCCCAGGGGGGAATGAAAAACTGTTTTTT.

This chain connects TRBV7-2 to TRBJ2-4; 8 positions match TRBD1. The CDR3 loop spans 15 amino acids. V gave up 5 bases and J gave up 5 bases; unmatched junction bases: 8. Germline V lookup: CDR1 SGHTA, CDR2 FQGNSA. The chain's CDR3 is CASSTRTGTENIQYF. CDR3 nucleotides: TGTGCCAGCAGCACAAGGACAGGGACAGAAAACATTCAGTACTTC.

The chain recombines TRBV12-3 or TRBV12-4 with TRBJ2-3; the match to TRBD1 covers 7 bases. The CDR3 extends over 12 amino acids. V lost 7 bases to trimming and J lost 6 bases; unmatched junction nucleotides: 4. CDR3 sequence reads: CASTPDRDTQYF. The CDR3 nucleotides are TGTGCCAGCACCCCGGACAGGGATACGCAGTATTTT.

The CDR3 sequence: CASSSSGMDGYTF. The CDR3 nucleotides are TGTGCCAGCAGCTCCTCAGGGATGGATGGCTACACCTTC. The V call is TRBV7-3, the J call TRBJ1-2, with D perhaps matching TRBD1 (5 bases). Trimming took 4 bases from V and 6 from J, leaving 12 bases between them. Per the germline V gene, CDR1 is SGHTA and CDR2 is FQGTGA. This CDR3 has 13 residues.

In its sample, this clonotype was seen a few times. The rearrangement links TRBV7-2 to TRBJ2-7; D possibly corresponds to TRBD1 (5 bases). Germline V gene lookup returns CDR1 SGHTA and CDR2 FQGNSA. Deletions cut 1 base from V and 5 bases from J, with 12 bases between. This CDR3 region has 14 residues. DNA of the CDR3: TGTGCCAGCAGCTTAGACAGGACCACGGACGAGCAGTACTTC. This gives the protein CASSLDRTTDEQYF.

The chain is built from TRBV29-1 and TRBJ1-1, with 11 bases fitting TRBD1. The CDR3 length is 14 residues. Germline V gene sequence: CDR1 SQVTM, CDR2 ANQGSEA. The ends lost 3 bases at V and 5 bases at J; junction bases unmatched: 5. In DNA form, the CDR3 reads TGCAGCGTTGATTCCGGGACAGGGGGTACTGAAGCTTTCTTT. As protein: CSVDSGTGGTEAFF.

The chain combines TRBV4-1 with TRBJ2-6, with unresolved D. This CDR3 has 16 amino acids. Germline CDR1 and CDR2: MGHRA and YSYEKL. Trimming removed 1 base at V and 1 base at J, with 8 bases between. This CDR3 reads CASSQVPGSGANVLTF. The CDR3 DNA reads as TGCGCCAGCAGCCAAGTGCCCGGGTCTGGGGCCAACGTCCTGACTTTC.

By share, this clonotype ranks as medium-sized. Here the CDR3 reads CASSERTSSYEQYF. CDR3 in DNA: TGTGCCAGCAGTGAACGGACGAGCTCCTACGAGCAGTACTTC. The rearrangement joins TRBV2 to TRBJ2-7, with D uncertain. CDR1 is SNHLY, CDR2 FYNNEI, per germline. Trimming left V 2 bases short and J 0 bases short, with 8 bases between. This CDR3 spans 14 amino acids.

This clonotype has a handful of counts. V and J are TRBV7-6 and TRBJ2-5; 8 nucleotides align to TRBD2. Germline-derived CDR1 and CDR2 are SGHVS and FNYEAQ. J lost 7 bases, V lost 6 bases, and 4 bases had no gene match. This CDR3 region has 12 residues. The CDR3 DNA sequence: TGTGCCAGCAGGGGCGGGGGGATGACCCAGTACTTC. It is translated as CASRGGGMTQYF.

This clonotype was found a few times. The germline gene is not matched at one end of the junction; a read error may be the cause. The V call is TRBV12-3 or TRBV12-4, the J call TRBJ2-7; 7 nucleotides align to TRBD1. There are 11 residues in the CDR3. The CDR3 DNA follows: TGTGCCAGCAGCCTGGGGACAGAGTCGGACTTC. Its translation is CASSLGTESDF.

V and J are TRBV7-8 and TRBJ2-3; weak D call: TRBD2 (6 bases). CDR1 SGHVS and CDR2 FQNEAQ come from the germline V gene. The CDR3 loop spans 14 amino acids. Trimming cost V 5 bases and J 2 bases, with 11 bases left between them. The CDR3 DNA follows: TGTGCCAGCAGCCTCGGGACTTTCACAGATACGCAGTATTTT. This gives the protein CASSLGTFTDTQYF.

Written as DNA, the CDR3 is TGTGCCAGCAGCCAAGCCGAGGGGGGCGAAAATGAGCAGTTCTTC. It yields the protein CASSQAEGGENEQFF. The chain has TRBV14 and TRBJ2-1; D possibly matches TRBD1 or TRBD2 (6 bases each). Germline V gives CDR1 SGHDN, CDR2 FVKESK. This CDR3 contains 15 residues. Trimming pared 1 base from V and 7 bases from J, leaving 14 bases between.

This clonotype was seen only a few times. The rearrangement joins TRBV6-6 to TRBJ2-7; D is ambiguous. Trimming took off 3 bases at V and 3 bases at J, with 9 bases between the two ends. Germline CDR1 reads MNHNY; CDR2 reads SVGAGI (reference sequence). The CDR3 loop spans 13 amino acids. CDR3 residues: CASSYGAVYEQYV. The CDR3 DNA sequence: TGTGCCAGCAGTTATGGTGCGGTCTACGAGCAGTACGTC.